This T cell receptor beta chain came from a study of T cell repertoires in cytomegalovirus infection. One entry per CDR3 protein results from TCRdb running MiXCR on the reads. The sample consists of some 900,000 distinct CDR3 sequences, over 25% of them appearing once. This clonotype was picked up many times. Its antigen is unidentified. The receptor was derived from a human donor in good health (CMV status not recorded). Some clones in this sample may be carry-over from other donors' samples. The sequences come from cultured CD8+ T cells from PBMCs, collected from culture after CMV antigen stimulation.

CDR3 protein: CASSLRHGTSGANEQFF. The CDR3 coding sequence is TGTGCCAGCAGCTTACGACACGGGACTAGCGGGGCCAATGAGCAGTTCTTC. J is TRBJ2-1 and V is TRBV7-6, with 13 bases fitting TRBD2. This CDR3 is 17 amino acids long. V trimming: 2 bases; J trimming: 6 bases; junction bases outside the gene matches: 7. Germline V lookup: CDR1 SGHVS, CDR2 FNYEAQ.